Sequencing of this TCR beta chain was carried out in a study of shared clonotypes between healthy human individuals. Overall study findings and caveats: Some clonotypes were shared by all four sorted-subset donors, while others were not shared. The non-shared ones had lower generation probabilities than the shared ones.

CDR3 length: 14 residues. With 2 bases removed from V and 5 bases from J, the gap between germline ends came to 9 bases. CDR1 and CDR2 (germline): SGHVS, FNYEAQ. The protocol was immunoSEQ multiplex PCR, while the TCRdb copy is restricted to in-frame clones and leaves out a portion. The repertoire holds some 1,600,000 clones, 95% to 99% seen once, with around 0.45% in the top ten. Every donor was a Caucasian adult from Nashville, Tennessee. A note on this clone: Its antigen is unknown.

This receptor was taken from a man aged 25 to 40 in good health. Sequencing was performed on naive CD4+ T cells sorted from blood. Described subset: CD45RA+ positively selected. The V call is TRBV7-6, the J call TRBJ2-2; D uncertain. CDR3 region: CASSLFSRTGELFF. The CDR3 DNA reads TGTGCCAGCAGCTTATTTTCCCGTACCGGGGAGCTGTTTTTT.